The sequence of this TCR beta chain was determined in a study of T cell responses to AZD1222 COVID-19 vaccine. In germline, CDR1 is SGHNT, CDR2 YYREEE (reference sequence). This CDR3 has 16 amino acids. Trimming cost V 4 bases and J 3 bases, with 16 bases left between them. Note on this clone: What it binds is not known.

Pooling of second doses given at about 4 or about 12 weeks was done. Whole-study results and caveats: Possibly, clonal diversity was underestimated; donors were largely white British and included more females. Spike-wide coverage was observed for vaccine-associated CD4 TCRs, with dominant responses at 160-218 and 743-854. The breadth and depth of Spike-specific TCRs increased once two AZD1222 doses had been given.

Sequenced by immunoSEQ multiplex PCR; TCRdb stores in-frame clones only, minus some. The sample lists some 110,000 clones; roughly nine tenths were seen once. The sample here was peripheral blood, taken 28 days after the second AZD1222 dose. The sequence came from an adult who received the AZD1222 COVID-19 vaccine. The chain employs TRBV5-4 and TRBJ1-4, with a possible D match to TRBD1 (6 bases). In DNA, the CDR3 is TGTGCCAGCAGCCCAGGGGACCCACTAGCTAATGAAAAACTGTTTTTT. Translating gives CASSPGDPLANEKLFF.